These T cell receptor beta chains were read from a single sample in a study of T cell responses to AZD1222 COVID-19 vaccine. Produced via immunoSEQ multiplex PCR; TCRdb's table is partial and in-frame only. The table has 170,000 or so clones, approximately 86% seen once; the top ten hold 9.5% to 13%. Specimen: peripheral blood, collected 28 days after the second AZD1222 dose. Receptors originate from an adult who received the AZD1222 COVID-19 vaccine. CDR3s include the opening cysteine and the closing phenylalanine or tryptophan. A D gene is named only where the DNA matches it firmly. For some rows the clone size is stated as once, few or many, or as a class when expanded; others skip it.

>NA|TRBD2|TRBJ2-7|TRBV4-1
CASSPRIAGGLYEQYF
TGCGCCAGCAGCCCAAGAATCGCGGGGGGGCTCTACGAGCAGTACTTC
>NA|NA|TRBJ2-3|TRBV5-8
CASSLQGTTSTDTQYF
TGTGCCAGCAGCCTCCAGGGAACTACTAGCACAGATACGCAGTATTTT
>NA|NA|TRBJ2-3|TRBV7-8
CASSTRWGGTTDTQYF
TGTGCCAGCAGCACCCGTTGGGGTGGAACCACAGATACGCAGTATTTT
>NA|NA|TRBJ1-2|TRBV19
CASSAAAPAGNYGYTF
TGTGCCAGTAGTGCCGCGGCCCCGGCGGGTAACTATGGCTACACCTTC
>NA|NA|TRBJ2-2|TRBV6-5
CASSRPTTGELFF
TGTGCCAGCAGTAGGCCTACCACCGGGGAGCTGTTTTTT
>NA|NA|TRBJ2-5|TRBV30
CAWSLGQETQYF
TGTGCCTGGAGTCTGGGGCAAGAGACCCAGTACTTC
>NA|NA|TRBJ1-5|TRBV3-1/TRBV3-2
CASSQDRIGKGYQPQHF
TGTGCCAGCAGCCAAGATCGGATAGGAAAGGGCTATCAGCCCCAGCATTTT
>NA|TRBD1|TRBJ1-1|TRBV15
CATSRPTGGNTEAFF
TGTGCCACCAGCAGGCCGACAGGGGGGAACACTGAAGCTTTCTTT
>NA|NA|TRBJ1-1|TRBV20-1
CSAEDGTEAFF
TGCAGTGCTGAGGACGGCACTGAAGCTTTCTTT
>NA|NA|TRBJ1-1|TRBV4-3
CASSQEVMGIRAFF
TGCGCCAGCAGCCAAGAGGTTATGGGGATCAGGGCTTTCTTT
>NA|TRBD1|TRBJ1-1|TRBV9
CASSATGDTEAFF
TGTGCCAGCAGCGCCACAGGGGACACTGAAGCTTTCTTT
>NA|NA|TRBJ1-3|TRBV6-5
CASSYSTLSGNTIYF
TGTGCCAGCAGTTACTCCACCCTCTCTGGAAACACCATATATTTT
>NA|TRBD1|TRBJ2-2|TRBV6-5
CASSSTGGSTGELFF
TGTGCCAGCAGTTCCACAGGGGGCAGCACCGGGGAGCTGTTTTTT
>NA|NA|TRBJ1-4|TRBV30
CAWSPQSLLEKLFF
TGTGCCTGGAGTCCACAGTCCCTTTTAGAAAAACTGTTTTTT
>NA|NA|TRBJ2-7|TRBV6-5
CASNPGNYEQYF
TGTGCCAGCAATCCGGGGAACTACGAGCAGTACTTC
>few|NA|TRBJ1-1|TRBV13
CASRETSRNTEAFF
TGTGCCAGCAGGGAAACGTCACGGAACACTGAAGCTTTCTTT
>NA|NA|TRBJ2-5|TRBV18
CASSPQGRETQYF
TGTGCCAGCTCACCACAGGGAAGGGAGACCCAGTACTTC
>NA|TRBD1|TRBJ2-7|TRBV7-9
CASSLNRGRQNEQYF
TGTGCCAGCAGCCTCAACAGGGGGCGCCAGAACGAGCAGTACTTC
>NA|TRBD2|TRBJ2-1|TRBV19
CASSIVASGGPNEQFF
TGTGCCAGTAGTATAGTCGCTAGCGGGGGACCGAATGAGCAGTTCTTC
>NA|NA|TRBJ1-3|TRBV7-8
CASSLISGNTIYF
TGTGCCAGCAGCTTAATATCCGGAAACACCATATATTTT
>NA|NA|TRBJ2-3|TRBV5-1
CASSLAGTQSTDTQYF
TGCGCCAGCAGCTTGGCCGGGACCCAAAGCACAGATACGCAGTATTTT
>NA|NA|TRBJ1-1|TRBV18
CASSPTTAPTNTEAFF
TGTGCCAGCTCACCGACGACAGCACCCACGAACACTGAAGCTTTCTTT
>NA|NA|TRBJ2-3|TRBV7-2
CASSLSWHPGNTQYF
TGTGCCAGCAGCTTGTCTTGGCATCCGGGGAATACGCAGTATTTT
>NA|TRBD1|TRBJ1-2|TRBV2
CASFRTGGGYTF
TGTGCCAGCTTCCGGACAGGGGGCGGCTACACCTTC
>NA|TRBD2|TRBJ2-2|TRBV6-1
CASSALVAGGANTGELFF
TGTGCCAGCAGTGCATTGGTAGCGGGGGGGGCGAACACCGGGGAGCTGTTTTTT
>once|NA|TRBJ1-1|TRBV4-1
CASSQTGSQMNTEAFF
TGCGCCAGCAGCCAAACTGGGAGCCAGATGAACACTGAAGCTTTCTTT
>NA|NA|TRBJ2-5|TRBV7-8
CASSLARTKSYF
TGTGCCAGCAGCTTAGCAAGGACAAAGAGCTACTTC